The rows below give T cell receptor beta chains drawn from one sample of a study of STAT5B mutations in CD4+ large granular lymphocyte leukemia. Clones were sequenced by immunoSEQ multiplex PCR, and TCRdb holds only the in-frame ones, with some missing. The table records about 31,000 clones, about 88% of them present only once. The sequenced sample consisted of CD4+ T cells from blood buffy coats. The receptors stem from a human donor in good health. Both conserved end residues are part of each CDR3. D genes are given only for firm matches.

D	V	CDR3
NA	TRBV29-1	CSVESAGYEQYF
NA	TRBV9	CASSVGELSQETQYF
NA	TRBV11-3	CASSLWVDYYNEQFF
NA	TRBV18	CASSPLRVFDTEAFF
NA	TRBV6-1	CASSEAGRGTTSTDTQYF
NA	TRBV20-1	CSAREGGEQYF
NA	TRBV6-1	CASSEPTGGNQPQHF
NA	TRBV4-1	CASSQERTVTNEKLFF
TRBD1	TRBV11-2	CASSQDRNNQPQHF
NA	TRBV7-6	CASSLGDTGELFF
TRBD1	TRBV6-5	CASSRPGQGYEQYF
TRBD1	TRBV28	CASSPGQGLSQPQHF
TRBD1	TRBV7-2	CASRDRGETPLHF